This paragraph covers one TCR beta chain sequence. V shed 2 bases and J 10 bases; nucleotides not matched to a gene: 12. Per the germline V gene, CDR1 is LGHNA and CDR2 is YNFKEQ. The CDR3 has 15 amino acids. Over several immunoSEQ plates, each subset's genomic DNA was distributed in even portions. The assay was immunoSEQ multiplex PCR, and TCRdb's table has in-frame clones only and misses some. The sample gives about 1.5 million clones, around 95% of which show up once; more than 0.9% is in the top ten. This record belongs to a study of shared clonotypes between healthy human individuals. About the research overall: Each donor had three CD4 naive, three CD4 memory, two CD8 naive and one CD8 memory plate.

This sequence joins TRBV4-2 and TRBJ1-2, with 8 bases aligning to TRBD1. The sample was naive CD4+ T cells sorted from blood. Specified subset: CD45RA+ positively selected. The sequence was collected from a man aged 30 to 45 in good health. This CDR3 reads CASSQPAGQGATYTF. The CDR3, as DNA: TGTGCCAGCAGCCAACCTGCCGGACAGGGAGCCACCTACACCTTC.